These 24 T cell receptor beta chains were sequenced from one sample in a study of control samples from healthy donors and cancer patients. Data came from immunoSEQ multiplex PCR; TCRdb stores just in-frame clones and leaves some out. The repertoire holds some 150,000 clones, with approximately 93% as singletons. What was sequenced was blood. The receptors originated from a man aged 35 to 55 in good health.

The rearrangement joins TRBV5-4 to TRBJ2-1, with D uncertain. Trimming cost V 2 bases and J 10 bases, with 16 bases left between them. Germline V gene lookup returns CDR1 SGHNT and CDR2 YYREEE (reference sequence). CDR3 length: 14 amino acids. This chain's CDR3 is CASSLITTLGEQFF. CDR3 DNA sequence: TGTGCCAGCAGCTTAATCACAACCCTGGGGGAGCAGTTCTTC.

The V call is TRBV24-1, the J call TRBJ1-1, with unresolved D. The CDR3 is 12 amino acids. Per germline, CDR1 KGHDR and CDR2 SFDVKD. V lost 5 bases and J lost 2, with 5 bases in between. The CDR3 loop is CATSAPNTEAFF. CDR3 sequence (DNA): TGTGCCACCAGTGCCCCTAACACTGAAGCTTTCTTT.

This clone was observed once. The V and J genes are TRBV30 and TRBJ1-2; D perhaps matches TRBD1 (5 bases). CDR1 is GTSNPN, CDR2 SVGIG, per germline (reference sequence). This CDR3 contains 13 residues. Between the trimmed V and J ends, which lost 0 bases and 8 bases, there was a span of 13 bases. CDR3 nucleotide sequence: TGTGCCTGGAGTGTAGGGACGAAGGGCGGCTACACCTTC. Protein sequence: CAWSVGTKGGYTF.

This clone was observed a single time. The rearrangement links TRBV6-6 to TRBJ1-1; 7 nucleotides match TRBD1. Trimming at V came to 8 bases and at J to 1 base, leaving 13 bases not matched to a gene. The CDR3 extends over 16 amino acids. CDR1 MNHNY and CDR2 SVGAGI come from the germline V gene (reference sequence). The CDR3 loop reads CASADSPGQPNTEAFF. The CDR3 DNA reads as TGTGCCAGCGCAGATTCTCCGGGACAGCCGAACACTGAAGCTTTCTTT.

V is TRBV5-1 and J is TRBJ1-2, with TRBD1 identical over 8 bases. CDR1 SGHRS and CDR2 YFSETQ come from the germline V gene. The CDR3 is 14 amino acids. Trimming removed 3 bases from V and 5 bases from J; junction bases left unmatched: 6. CDR3 residues: CASSYGQGGYGYTF. Written as DNA, the CDR3 is TGCGCCAGCAGCTATGGACAGGGTGGTTATGGCTACACCTTC.

This chain joins TRBV10-3 and TRBJ2-1, with TRBD2 matching 7 bases. In germline, CDR1 is ENHRY, CDR2 SYGVKD. V trimming: 3 bases; J trimming: 0 bases; junction bases outside the gene matches: 2. The CDR3 loop spans 15 amino acids. CDR3 bases: TGTGCCATCAGTGATGGGGGGGACTCCTACAATGAGCAGTTCTTC. As protein: CAISDGGDSYNEQFF.

This sequence joins TRBV10-2 and TRBJ2-5, with D maybe TRBD2 (6 bases). V lost 6 bases to trimming and J lost 5 bases, with 10 bases between them. Germline values: CDR1 WSHSY, CDR2 SAAADI. This CDR3 has 12 amino acids. CDR3 DNA sequence: TGCGCCAGCAGGGAGGGGTGGGAGACCCAGTACTTC. Translation: CASREGWETQYF.

The V gene is TRBV7-2, the J gene TRBJ2-3, with 12 bases lining up with TRBD1. The germline V gene encodes CDR1 SGHTA and CDR2 FQGNSA. CDR3 size: 15 residues. With 5 bases clipped from V and 6 bases from J, the junction kept 6 bases outside the gene matches. As DNA, the CDR3 is TGTGCCAGCAGCAAGGGACAGGGGGCGTGGGATACGCAGTATTTT. Protein product: CASSKGQGAWDTQYF. Variable domain in full (rest from reference TRBV7-2 and TRBJ2-3): GAGVSQSPSNKVTEKGKDVELRCDPISGHTALYWYRQSLGQGLEFLIYFQGNSAPDKSGLPSDRFSAERTGGSVSTLTIQRTQQEDSAVYLCASSKGQGAWDTQYFGPGTRLTVL.

V is TRBV2 and J is TRBJ1-4, with D uncertain. V dropped 4 bases and J dropped 0 bases, with 9 bases sitting between them. From germline, CDR1 is SNHLY and CDR2 FYNNEI. The CDR3 runs to 15 residues. This CDR3 is CASSVVPATNEKLFF. The CDR3 DNA sequence: TGTGCCAGCAGTGTCGTCCCGGCAACTAATGAAAAACTGTTTTTT.

The V call is TRBV6-5, the J call TRBJ1-1; D might be TRBD1 (5 bases). The CDR3 is 14 residues long. Trimming shortened V by 0 bases and J by 7 bases, and 12 bases separated the two germline ends. The V gene's germline CDR1 is MNHEY and CDR2 SVGAGI. CDR3 region: CASSYSIGGGEAFF. In nucleotides, the CDR3 is TGTGCCAGCAGTTACTCGATCGGGGGTGGTGAAGCTTTCTTT.

The rearrangement uses TRBV2 and TRBJ2-7, with D unresolved. From germline, CDR1 is SNHLY and CDR2 FYNNEI. The ends were cut back, 1 base at V and 2 bases at J, with 9 bases in the middle. The CDR3 is 14 residues long. The chain's CDR3 is CASSEGYRTYEQYF. The CDR3 DNA is TGTGCCAGCAGTGAAGGGTACAGAACCTACGAGCAGTACTTC.

The chain links TRBV7-9 to TRBJ1-2; TRBD1 might be the D (5 bases). The CDR3 has 13 amino acids. CDR1 and CDR2 (germline): SEHNR, FQNEAQ (reference sequence). Trimming left V 3 bases short and J 5 bases short, with 10 bases between. This chain's CDR3 is CASSFGEGYGYTF. The CDR3 region has the DNA TGTGCCAGCAGCTTCGGAGAGGGGTATGGCTACACCTTC.

CDR3 nucleotide sequence: TGTGCCAGCAGCTTAGCTAGCGGGGGGTCTTTCAATGAGCAGTTCTTC. Encoded protein: CASSLASGGSFNEQFF. The chain carries TRBV11-2 and TRBJ2-1, with TRBD2 matching over 11 bases. The germline CDR1 and CDR2 sequences are SGHAT and FQNNGV. J lost 6 bases, V lost 1 base, and 5 bases had no gene match. The CDR3 spans 16 residues.

The J gene is TRBJ1-6, the V gene TRBV5-4; D remains unclear. The germline CDR1 and CDR2 sequences are SGHNT and YYREEE (reference sequence). V shed 0 bases and J shed 5 bases, with 0 bases lying between them. The CDR3 is 12 amino acids. CDR3 region: CASSLDNSPLHF. The CDR3 nucleotides are TGTGCCAGCAGCTTGGATAATTCACCCCTCCACTTT.

The V call is TRBV19, the J call TRBJ1-3; no clear D gene. V lost 5 bases and J lost 4, with 12 bases in between. There are 14 residues in the CDR3. Germline V gene sequence: CDR1 LNHDA, CDR2 SQIVND (reference sequence). The CDR3 reads CASSRPGRGNTIYF. CDR3 nucleotides: TGTGCCAGTAGTCGACCCGGGAGGGGAAACACCATATATTTT.

V and J are TRBV2 and TRBJ2-5, with D possibly TRBD2 on 5 matching bases. V dropped 6 bases and J dropped 4 bases, with 18 bases sitting between them. The CDR3 spans 15 residues. From germline, CDR1 is SNHLY and CDR2 FYNNEI. The CDR3 region has the DNA TGTGCCAGCAGCGCCGAGAGGACTCCCGGAGAGACCCAGTACTTC. Translating gives CASSAERTPGETQYF.

The chain has TRBV12-3 or TRBV12-4 and TRBJ1-1; D gene unclear. V lost 2 bases to trimming and J lost 6 bases, with 7 bases between them. The CDR3 is made up of 12 amino acids. The DNA for the CDR3 is TGTGCCAGCAGTTTACAGGTGCCTGAAGCTTTCTTT. Amino acids: CASSLQVPEAFF.

This clone was recorded once. This chain links TRBV27 with TRBJ2-6, with 9 nucleotides matching TRBD1. The CDR3 covers 16 residues. Trimming cost V 7 bases and J 1 base; bases outside gene matches: 5. Germline V gene sequence: CDR1 MNHEY, CDR2 SMNVEV (reference sequence). The CDR3 here is CASTLGTGSGANVLTF. Here the CDR3 DNA reads TGTGCCAGCACCTTGGGGACAGGGTCTGGGGCCAACGTCCTGACTTTC.

This clone was seen once. The V gene is TRBV28, the J gene TRBJ2-7; D may be TRBD1 (6 bases). The V gene lost 8 bases and the J gene lost 4 bases, with 15 bases spanning the gap. The CDR3 has 13 amino acids. Germline V CDR1 and CDR2: MDHEN, SYDVKM. DNA for the CDR3: TGTGCCAGCGCCGGGACACCTTTTTACGAGCAGTACTTC. It codes for CASAGTPFYEQYF.

The rearrangement links TRBV2 to TRBJ1-1; D might be TRBD1 (5 bases). With 6 bases removed from V and 0 bases from J, the gap between germline ends came to 20 bases. CDR3 length: 17 residues. CDR1 is SNHLY, CDR2 FYNNEI, per germline. The CDR3: CASSLYGRGGLNTEAFF. The CDR3 DNA reads TGTGCCAGCAGCCTTTATGGCCGGGGGGGTCTGAACACTGAAGCTTTCTTT.

The chain is built from TRBV24-1 and TRBJ2-1; D is perhaps TRBD1 (6 bases). The CDR3 is 13 residues long. The germline CDR1 and CDR2 sequences are KGHDR and SFDVKD. Between the trimmed V and J ends, which lost 9 bases and 2 bases, there was a span of 10 bases. The CDR3 DNA reads TGTGCCACCCGTGGACAGCCCTACAATGAGCAGTTCTTC. This encodes CATRGQPYNEQFF.

V and J are TRBV21-1 and TRBJ1-4. TRBV21-1 represents a pseudogene. The CDR3 is made up of 15 amino acids. The CDR3 DNA follows: TGTGCCAGCAGCAAAGGCGGGGAGAGGGAGGAAAAACTGTTTTTT. Translating gives CASSKGGEREEKLFF.

CDR3 residues: CASSTPLKTPQLFF. The DNA for the CDR3 is TGTGCCAGCAGTACCCCCCTTAAGACCCCTCAGCTGTTTTTT. The chain is built from TRBV6-2 or TRBV6-3 and TRBJ2-2; D uncertain. This CDR3 region has 14 residues. From germline, CDR1 is MNHEY and CDR2 SVGEGT. Trimming shortened V by 5 bases and J by 12 bases, and 19 bases separated the two germline ends.

This clone was counted once. This sequence joins TRBV5-8 and TRBJ1-2; D gene ambiguous. Trimming left V 1 base short and J 4 bases short, with 14 bases between. The CDR3 runs to 15 residues. CDR1 is SGHTS, CDR2 YDEGEE, per germline. The CDR3 loop is CASSLPGLETYGYTF. In DNA, the CDR3 is TGTGCCAGCAGCTTGCCAGGTTTGGAGACCTATGGCTACACCTTC.